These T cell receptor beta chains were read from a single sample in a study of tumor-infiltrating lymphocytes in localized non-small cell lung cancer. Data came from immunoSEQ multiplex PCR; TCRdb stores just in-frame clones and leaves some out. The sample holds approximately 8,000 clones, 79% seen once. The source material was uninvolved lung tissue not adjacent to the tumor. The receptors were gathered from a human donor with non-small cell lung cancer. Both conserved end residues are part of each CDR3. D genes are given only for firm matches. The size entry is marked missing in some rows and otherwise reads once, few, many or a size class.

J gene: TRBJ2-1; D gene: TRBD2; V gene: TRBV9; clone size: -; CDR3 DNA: TGTGCCAGCCCCCCCGGGAGGGCCCTTTACAATGAGCAGTTCTTC; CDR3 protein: CASPPGRALYNEQFF
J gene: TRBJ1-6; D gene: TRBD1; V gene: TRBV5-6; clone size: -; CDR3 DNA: TGTGCCAGCAGCTGGGGACAGGGATATAATTCACCCCTCCACTTT; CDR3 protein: CASSWGQGYNSPLHF
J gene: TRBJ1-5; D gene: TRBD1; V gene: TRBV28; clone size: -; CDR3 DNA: TGTGCCAGCAGGAAACAGGGGGCAAGCAATCAGCCCCAGCATTTT; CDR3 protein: CASRKQGASNQPQHF
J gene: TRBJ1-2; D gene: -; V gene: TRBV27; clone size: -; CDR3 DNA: TGTGCCAGCAGTTTACTGAACGGGAATGGCTACACCTTC; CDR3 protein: CASSLLNGNGYTF
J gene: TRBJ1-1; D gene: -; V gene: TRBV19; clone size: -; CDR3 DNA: TGTGCCAGTAACCAGGGGTTCACCACTGAAGCTTTCTTT; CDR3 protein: CASNQGFTTEAFF
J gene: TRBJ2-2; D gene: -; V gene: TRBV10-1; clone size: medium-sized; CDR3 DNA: TGCGCCAGCAGTTCCCCCGGGTTGGGGGCCGGGGAGCTGTTTTTT; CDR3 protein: CASSSPGLGAGELFF
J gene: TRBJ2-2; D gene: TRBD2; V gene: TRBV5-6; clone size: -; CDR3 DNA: TGTGCCAGCAGCCCTCTAGCGGGAGGGCCGACCGGGGAGCTGTTTTTT; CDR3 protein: CASSPLAGGPTGELFF
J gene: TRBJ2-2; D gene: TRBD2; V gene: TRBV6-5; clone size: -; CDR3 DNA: TGTGCCAGCAGTTACTGGGGGAGGGGAGACGGGGAGCTGTTTTTT; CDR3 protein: CASSYWGRGDGELFF
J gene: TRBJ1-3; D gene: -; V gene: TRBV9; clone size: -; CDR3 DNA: TGTGCCAGCAGCCCAGGACATTGGTCTGGAAACACCATATATTTT; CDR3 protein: CASSPGHWSGNTIYF
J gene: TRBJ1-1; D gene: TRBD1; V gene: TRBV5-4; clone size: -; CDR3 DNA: TGTGCCAGCAGCAGGGACAGGGAGAACACTGAAGCTTTCTTT; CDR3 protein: CASSRDRENTEAFF
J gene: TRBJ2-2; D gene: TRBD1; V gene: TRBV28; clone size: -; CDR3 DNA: TGTGCCAGCAGTTTCGAGGGACAGGGAAACACCGGGGAGCTGTTTTTT; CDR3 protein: CASSFEGQGNTGELFF
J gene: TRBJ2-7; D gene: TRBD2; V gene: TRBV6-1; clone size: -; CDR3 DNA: TGTGCCAGCACTAGCGGGAGTAACGGAGTCTACGAGCAGTACTTC; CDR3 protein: CASTSGSNGVYEQYF
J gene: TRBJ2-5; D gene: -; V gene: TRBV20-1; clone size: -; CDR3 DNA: TGCAGTGCTCCCAGCCAAGAGACCCAGTACTTC; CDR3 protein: CSAPSQETQYF
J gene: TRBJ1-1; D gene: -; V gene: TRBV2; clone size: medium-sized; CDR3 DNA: TGTGCCAGCAGCGATTTACAGGACCTCTCGCGCACTGAAGCTTTCTTT; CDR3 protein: CASSDLQDLSRTEAFF
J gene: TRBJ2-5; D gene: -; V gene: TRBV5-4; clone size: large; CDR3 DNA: TGTGCCAGCAGCTTGGAGTTTCCAGAGACCCAGTACTTC; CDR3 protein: CASSLEFPETQYF
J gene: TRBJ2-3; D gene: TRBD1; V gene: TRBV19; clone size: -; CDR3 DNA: TGTGCCAGTAGTATAGCAGGGGGCCTTCCCCCACCGCAGTATTTT; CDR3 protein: CASSIAGGLPPPQYF
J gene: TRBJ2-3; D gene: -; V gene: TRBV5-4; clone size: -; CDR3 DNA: TGTGCCAGCAGCTTGGCCCGTGGAGGTAGCACAGATACGCAGTATTTT; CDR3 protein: CASSLARGGSTDTQYF
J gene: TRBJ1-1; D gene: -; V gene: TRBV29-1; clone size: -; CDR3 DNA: TGCAGCGTCCCCCTAGGTAGGGCCGGCAACACTGAAGCTTTCTTT; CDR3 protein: CSVPLGRAGNTEAFF
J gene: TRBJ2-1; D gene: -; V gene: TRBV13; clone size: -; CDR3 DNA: TGTGCCAGCAGCCCGGGACTGGCTGCCTACAATGAGCAGTTCTTC; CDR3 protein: CASSPGLAAYNEQFF
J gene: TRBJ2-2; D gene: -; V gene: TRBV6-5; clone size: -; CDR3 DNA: TGTGCCACCTGGAGCGGCGCCGGGGAGCTGTTTTTT; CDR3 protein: CATWSGAGELFF
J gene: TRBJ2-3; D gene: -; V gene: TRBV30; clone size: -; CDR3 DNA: TGTGCCTGGAGTGTAACGTCGGATACGCAGTATTTT; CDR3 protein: CAWSVTSDTQYF
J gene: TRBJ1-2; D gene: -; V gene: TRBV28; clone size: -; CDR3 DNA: TGTGCCAGCAGTTCGGGGGGGGAACGGGCTAACTATGGCTACACCTTC; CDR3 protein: CASSSGGERANYGYTF
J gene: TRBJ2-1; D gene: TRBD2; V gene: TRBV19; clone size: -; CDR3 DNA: TGTGCCACCCGACTAGCGGGGGGATACAATGAGCAGTTCTTC; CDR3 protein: CATRLAGGYNEQFF
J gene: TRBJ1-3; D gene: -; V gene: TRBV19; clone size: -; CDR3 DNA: TGTGCCAGTAGTTATGGGATCCTCTCTGGAAACACCATATATTTT; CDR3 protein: CASSYGILSGNTIYF
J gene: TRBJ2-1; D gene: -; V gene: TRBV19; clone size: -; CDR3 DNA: TGTGCCAGTAGTCTAGGGACACCCTCCTACAATGAGCAGTTCTTC; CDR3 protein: CASSLGTPSYNEQFF
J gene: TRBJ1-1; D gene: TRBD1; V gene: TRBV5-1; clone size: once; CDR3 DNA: TGCGCCAGCAGCGATGTCCCAGGGGGGAAGAACACTGAAGCTTTCTTT; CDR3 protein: CASSDVPGGKNTEAFF
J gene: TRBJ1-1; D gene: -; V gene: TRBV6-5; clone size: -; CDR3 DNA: TGTGCCAGCAGTTGGACAGTAATGAACACTGAAGCTTTCTTT; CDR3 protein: CASSWTVMNTEAFF
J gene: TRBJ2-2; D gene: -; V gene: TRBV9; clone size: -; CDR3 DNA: TGTGCCAGCAGCGTAGGGGACTCCCTTACCGGGGAGCTGTTTTTT; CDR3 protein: CASSVGDSLTGELFF
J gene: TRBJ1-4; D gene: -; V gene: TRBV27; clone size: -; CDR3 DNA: TGTGCCAGCAGTCCACCCGGGAACGCAGAAAAACTGTTTTTT; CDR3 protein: CASSPPGNAEKLFF